This T cell receptor (beta chain) is from a study of blood T cell repertoires in COVID-19. Clones were read by immunoSEQ multiplex PCR, and TCRdb kept only the in-frame ones, dropping some. The data contain 50,000 to 75,000 clones, 75% to 95% of them singletons. Sequencing input: peripheral blood. This TCR was recovered from a human donor in a cohort sampled during active COVID-19.

The CDR3 reads CASRPLGAANEKLFF. The CDR3 coding sequence is TGTGCCAGCAGGCCCTTGGGGGCAGCTAATGAAAAACTGTTTTTT. The chain has TRBV27 and TRBJ1-4; a weak D match, TRBD1 (6 bases). In germline, CDR1 is MNHEY, CDR2 SMNVEV (reference sequence). Between the trimmed V and J ends, which lost 6 bases and 3 bases, there was a span of 14 bases. The CDR3 extends over 15 amino acids. The full variable domain, its missing parts supplied by reference TRBV27 and TRBJ1-4, is EAQVTQNPRYLITVTGKKLTVTCSQNMNHEYMSWYRQDPGLGLRQIYYSMNVEVTDKGDVPEGYKVSRKEKRNFPLILESPSPNQTSLYFCASRPLGAANEKLFFGSGTQLSVL.